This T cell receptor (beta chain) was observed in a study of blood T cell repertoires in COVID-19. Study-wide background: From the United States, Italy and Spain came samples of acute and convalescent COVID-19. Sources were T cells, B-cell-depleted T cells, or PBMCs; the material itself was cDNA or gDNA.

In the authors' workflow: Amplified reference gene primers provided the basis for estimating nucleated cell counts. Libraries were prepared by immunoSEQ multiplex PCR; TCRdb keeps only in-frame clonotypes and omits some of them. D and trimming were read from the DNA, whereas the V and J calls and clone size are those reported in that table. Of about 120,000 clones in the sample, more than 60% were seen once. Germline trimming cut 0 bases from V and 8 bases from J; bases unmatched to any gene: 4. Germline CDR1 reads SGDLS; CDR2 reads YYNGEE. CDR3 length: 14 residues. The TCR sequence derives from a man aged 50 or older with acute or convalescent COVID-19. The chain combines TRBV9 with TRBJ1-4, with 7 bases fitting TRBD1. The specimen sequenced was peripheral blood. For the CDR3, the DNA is TGTGCCAGCAGCGTAGGACAGGGTTTCGAAAAACTGTTTTTT. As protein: CASSVGQGFEKLFF.